This paragraph covers one TCR beta chain sequence. No antigen is known for it. Per-base qualities were not stored, and no clone one base away is much larger. This record belongs to a study of CD4 T cell repertoires in COVID-19 (TCRdb year 2021). As for the study more broadly: To analyze cross-reactivity, CFSE-low cells were expanded with IL-2 for under 13 days and then labeled again and restimulated with spike proteins from other coronaviruses. The study characterized naturally processed CD4+ T cell responses to SARS-CoV-2 spike and nucleoprotein in COVID-19-recovered individuals, using TCR Vbeta sequencing to assess clonal composition. TCR Vbeta repertoire analysis of SARS-CoV-2-reactive T cells was conducted at the subset level in a few recovered individuals.

The germline V gene (reference sequence) supplies CDR1 LNHDA and CDR2 SQIVND. For this chain, trimming is 9 bases at the V end and 5 bases at the J end, and the number of junction bases without a gene match is 10. The CDR3, from cysteine to phenylalanine, totals 13 residues. Kept here is only the CDR3 DNA, which spans 39 bases and is read in frame from base 1. Memory T cell samples that were not cultured went straight to sequencing right after ex vivo isolation. From peripheral blood mononuclear cells, the researchers isolated CD4+ total memory, central memory, effector memory and circulating T follicular helper cells. What the authors observed across the whole study: Consistent with cross-reactivity, between 7 and 25% of SARS-CoV-2 clonotypes also showed up in secondary cultures stimulated with SARS-CoV and/or HKU1 spike. Two or all three memory subsets shared several of the most expanded SARS-CoV-2-reactive clonotypes, which suggests intraclonal diversification.

Library prep was done by the immunoSEQ multiplex PCR assay. As for the original processing: The Chao-Jaccard similarity index and the number of shared clonotypes were used to measure repertoire overlap between subsets. TCRdb obtained this table from immuneACCESS and retained in-frame rearrangements with V and J assigned. These tables miss some clones; where compared with another copy, unresolved V genes account for less than half of the shortfall, and the remainder is unexplained. V and J calls and clone size are as listed in that table; D and trimming were resolved from the DNA. The sample contains fewer than 25,000 clones, more than 75% of them found a single time. Of the sample, about 0.5% falls within the top ten clones.

The source was central memory CD4+ T cells from blood, collected before the COVID-19 pandemic. Sample cell subset or site, as interpreted from the label and publication: CD4+ T central memory cells. The source is a human donor who had COVID-19. The V and J genes are TRBV19 and TRBJ2-7, and TRBD1 matches 7 of the central bases. The CDR3 corresponds to CASRGQGENEQYF. In nucleotide form, the sequence is TGTGCCAGCCGAGGGCAGGGGGAAAACGAGCAGTACTTC.